These 8 T cell receptor beta chains were sequenced from one sample in a study of blood T cell repertoires in COVID-19. This table comes from immunoSEQ multiplex PCR, and its TCRdb copy is limited to in-frame clones, with some not included. The repertoire holds roughly 43,000 clones, with roughly 85% as singletons. Sequencing was performed on peripheral blood. Source of these receptors: a man aged 55 to 69 with active COVID-19.

The V call is TRBV3-1 (or the pseudogene TRBV3-2), the J call TRBJ2-1; the match to TRBD1 covers 7 bases. The CDR3 extends over 15 amino acids. Germline V gene sequence: CDR1 LGHDT, CDR2 YNNKEL (reference sequence). V shed 0 bases and J 4 bases; nucleotides not matched to a gene: 3. CDR3 in amino acids: CASSQERGQYNEQFF. The CDR3 DNA follows: TGTGCCAGCAGCCAAGAAAGGGGACAGTACAATGAGCAGTTCTTC.

The V call is TRBV28, the J call TRBJ1-1, with a tentative D call TRBD1 (5 bases). Trimming shortened V by 6 bases and J by 1 base, and 9 bases separated the two germline ends. The CDR3 spans 13 residues. Germline V gives CDR1 MDHEN, CDR2 SYDVKM. The CDR3 spells CASRATANTEAFF. In DNA form, the CDR3 reads TGTGCCAGCAGAGCGACAGCGAACACTGAAGCTTTCTTT. Full variable domain (missing parts from reference TRBV28 and TRBJ1-1): DVKVTQSSRYLVKRTGEKVFLECVQDMDHENMFWYRQDPGLGLRLIYFSYDVKMKEKGDIPEGYSVSREKKERFSLILESASTNQTSMYLCASRATANTEAFFGQGTRLTVV.

The chain recombines TRBV11-2 with TRBJ1-2; no firm D call. This CDR3 region has 13 residues. Trimming removed 1 base from V and 3 bases from J, with 6 bases in between. Germline-derived CDR1 and CDR2 are SGHAT and FQNNGV. CDR3 nucleotides: TGTGCCAGCAGCTTAGGAGTGGACTATGGCTACACCTTC. As protein: CASSLGVDYGYTF.

This chain joins TRBV7-9 and TRBJ2-3; 7 bases fit TRBD1. CDR1 and CDR2 from the germline V gene are SEHNR and FQNEAQ (reference sequence). After removal of 4 bases from V and 5 bases from J, the junction contained 9 bases not matched to a gene. The CDR3 has 15 residues. The CDR3 DNA follows: TGTGCCAGCAGCTGGGACAGTTTCATAGAAGATACGCAGTATTTT. This encodes CASSWDSFIEDTQYF.

The chain recombines TRBV2 with TRBJ2-2, with TRBD2 identical over 12 bases. The V gene end was trimmed by 5 bases and the J gene end by 0 bases; junction bases not matched to a gene: 13. Germline CDR1 is SNHLY and CDR2 is FYNNEI. This CDR3 is 20 amino acids long. Here the CDR3 reads CASSRLAGEWGTSNTGELFF. The CDR3 coding sequence is TGTGCCAGCAGTAGACTAGCGGGAGAGTGGGGTACCTCGAACACCGGGGAGCTGTTTTTT. Looking up the rest from reference TRBV2 and TRBJ2-2 gives the full variable domain: EPEVTQTPSHQVTQMGQEVILRCVPISNHLYFYWYRQILGQKVEFLVSFYNNEISEKSEIFDDQFSVERPDGSNFTLKIRSTKLEDSAMYFCASSRLAGEWGTSNTGELFFGEGSRLTVL.

V and J are TRBV27 and TRBJ1-1; the D gene is possibly TRBD1 (6 bases). The CDR3 extends over 15 amino acids. Germline V lookup: CDR1 MNHEY, CDR2 SMNVEV (reference sequence). V was clipped by 4 bases and J by 6 bases, with 18 bases between them. CDR3 sequence reads: CASSSLTQGRPEAFF. As DNA, the CDR3 is TGTGCCAGCAGTTCGTTAACGCAGGGGCGCCCTGAAGCTTTCTTT.

The CDR3 DNA reads as TGCAGCGTCCCGGGCCTCGGGGACACTGAAGCTTTCTTT. Translated: CSVPGLGDTEAFF. This chain links TRBV29-1 with TRBJ1-1; no firm D call. Germline V gives CDR1 SQVTM, CDR2 ANQGSEA. With 6 bases removed from V and 3 bases from J, the gap between germline ends came to 14 bases. CDR3 length equals 13 residues.

This chain uses TRBV20-1 with TRBJ2-1; TRBD2 aligns across 10 bases. Germline values: CDR1 DFQATT, CDR2 SNEGSKA (reference sequence). V gave up 3 bases and J gave up 7 bases; unmatched junction bases: 6. The CDR3 runs 14 residues. The DNA for the CDR3 is TGCAGTGCTAGTATCAGTAGCGGGGGGAATGAGCAGTTCTTC. It translates to CSASISSGGNEQFF.